This note documents a single TCR beta chain sequence. Its antigen is currently unknown. The germline gene is not matched at one end of the junction; a read error may be the cause. Germline loops: CDR1 SGHRS, CDR2 YFSETQ. The CDR3 covers 12 residues. The record originates from a study of graft-versus-host responses after intestinal transplantation. Study in general: For two to three years after anti-thymocyte globulin induction, all recipients took tacrolimus and steroids.

Each post-transplant bone marrow sample was taken from the posterior iliac crest or from another site. The table came from immunoSEQ multiplex PCR; TCRdb's copy has only in-frame clones and leaves some out. This sample has about 69,000 clones, with roughly 92% found just once. Study-wide results and caveats: The recipient marrow held GvH clones, and some of them showed up first in ileum or blood.

The input for sequencing was bone marrow, taken less than 750 days after intestinal transplantation. The V call is TRBV5-1, the J call TRBJ2-3, with no clear D. This receptor was taken from a human patient who received an intestinal transplant, so some T cells may come from the graft donor. The CDR3 nucleotides read TGTGCCAGCAGCTTGGAGACAGATACGCAGTATTTT. Its translation: CASSLETDTQYF.